This is a list of T cell receptor beta chains from one sample in a study of blood T cells in healthy people across ages. TCRdb processed the 5' RACE reads anew with MiXCR; each CDR3 protein has one entry. The data show around 1.7 million distinct CDR3 sequences, with about 28% seen just once and about 7.7% held by the top ten. Sequenced: blood. The source of these receptors is a woman in her twenties or thirties in good health. Both conserved end residues are part of each CDR3. D genes are given only for firm matches. Not every row has a clone size; where given, it reads once, few, many or a size class.

>NA|TRBV6-5|few|TRBJ2-5
CTSRGDGETQYF
TGTACCAGCCGAGGGGACGGAGAGACCCAGTACTTC
>NA|TRBV20-1|few|TRBJ2-5
CSARVPGGGETQYF
TGCAGTGCTAGAGTCCCCGGCGGCGGGGAGACCCAGTACTTC
>NA|TRBV5-1|few|TRBJ2-1
CASSLGLGRENEQFF
TGCGCCAGCAGCTTGGGGCTAGGGCGAGAGAATGAGCAGTTCTTC
>NA|TRBV5-1|NA|TRBJ1-3
CASSLGPHSGNTIYF
TGCGCCAGCAGCTTGGGTCCGCACTCTGGAAACACCATATATTTT
>NA|TRBV4-3|many|TRBJ2-7
CASSQALGGAYEQYF
TGCGCCAGCAGCCAAGCCCTCGGGGGAGCCTACGAGCAGTACTTC
>NA|TRBV9|NA|TRBJ2-1
CASSVGTLYNEQFF
TGTGCCAGCAGCGTCGGGACTCTCTACAATGAGCAGTTCTTC
>NA|TRBV5-1|few|TRBJ2-5
CASSGGPKETQYF
TGCGCCAGCAGCGGGGGACCCAAAGAGACCCAGTACTTC
>TRBD2|TRBV27|NA|TRBJ2-3
CARSPSGRLGRQYF
TGTGCCAGGAGTCCTAGCGGGAGGTTAGGAAGGCAGTATTTT
>TRBD1|TRBV29-1|NA|TRBJ1-1
CSARQGALGTEAFF
TGCAGCGCTCGACAGGGGGCCCTGGGCACTGAAGCTTTCTTT
>NA|TRBV7-6|few|TRBJ1-4
CASSLVERGATNEKLFF
TGTGCCAGCAGCTTAGTGGAGAGAGGTGCAACTAATGAAAAACTGTTTTTT
>NA|TRBV7-2|NA|TRBJ2-7
CASRNLQTAYEQYF
TGTGCCAGCAGAAATCTACAGACTGCCTACGAGCAGTACTTC
>TRBD2|TRBV7-2|many|TRBJ2-1
CASSWGGTEQFF
TGTGCCAGCAGCTGGGGAGGGACGGAGCAGTTCTTC
>NA|TRBV11-2|NA|TRBJ2-1
CASTLAAGNEQFF
TGTGCCAGCACCCTAGCAGCGGGCAATGAGCAGTTCTTC
>NA|TRBV20-1|few|TRBJ1-5
CSAIHPGRGNQPQHF
TGCAGTGCTATTCACCCTGGGAGGGGCAATCAGCCCCAGCATTTT
>TRBD2|TRBV12-3/TRBV12-4|few|TRBJ2-1
CASTIAGGANEQFF
TGTGCCAGCACCATAGCGGGAGGTGCCAATGAGCAGTTCTTC
>NA|TRBV7-9|many|TRBJ2-7
CASSLGFSEQYF
TGTGCCAGCAGCTTAGGGTTTAGCGAGCAGTACTTC
>NA|TRBV10-2|NA|TRBJ1-4
CASSEAGGRNEKLFF
TGCGCCAGCAGTGAGGCTGGGGGGCGGAATGAAAAACTGTTTTTT
>NA|TRBV20-1|once|TRBJ1-5
CGARGWQADQPQHF
TGCGGTGCTAGAGGATGGCAGGCGGATCAGCCCCAGCATTTT
>NA|TRBV5-1|NA|TRBJ1-1
CASQRLGTEAFF
TGCGCCAGCCAGCGGTTGGGCACTGAAGCTTTCTTT
>TRBD2|TRBV7-9|NA|TRBJ2-1
CASSWREARFGNEQFF
TGTGCCAGCAGCTGGCGGGAGGCTCGTTTTGGCAATGAGCAGTTCTTC
>NA|TRBV20-1|once|TRBJ2-1
CSALRPRNEQFF
TGCAGTGCCCTGAGGCCCAGGAATGAGCAGTTCTTC
>TRBD1|TRBV5-6|many|TRBJ2-4
CASSLVTGGAKNIQYF
TGTGCCAGCAGCTTGGTGACAGGGGGCGCCAAAAACATTCAGTACTTC
>TRBD2|TRBV7-7|NA|TRBJ2-3
CASSLAGGPGDTQYF
TGTGCCAGCAGCTTAGCGGGAGGGCCGGGAGATACGCAGTATTTT
>TRBD2|TRBV5-1|NA|TRBJ2-7
CASGFRDGGYEQYF
TGCGCCAGCGGCTTCCGGGACGGGGGGTACGAGCAGTACTTC
>TRBD1|TRBV4-3|many|TRBJ2-4
CASSQDAQGAPTKNIQYF
TGCGCCAGCAGCCAAGATGCCCAGGGGGCGCCGACCAAAAACATTCAGTACTTC
>NA|TRBV28|NA|TRBJ1-2
CASTPGRSF
TGTGCCAGCACCCCAGGCCGGTCCTTC
>NA|TRBV7-2|NA|TRBJ2-5
CASSPPLGYQETQYF
TGTGCCAGCAGCCCCCCTCTAGGGTACCAAGAGACCCAGTACTTC
>TRBD1|TRBV25-1|NA|TRBJ1-1
CASSEPPRDREAFF
TGTGCCAGCAGTGAACCCCCCCGGGACAGGGAAGCTTTCTTT
>NA|TRBV10-3|NA|TRBJ2-7
CAVSPDVSYEQYF
TGTGCCGTCAGCCCCGACGTCTCCTACGAGCAGTACTTC
>NA|TRBV10-2|many|TRBJ2-7
CASSDHPGISYEQYF
TGCGCCAGCAGCGATCACCCAGGTATCAGCTACGAGCAGTACTTC
>TRBD2|TRBV7-2|NA|TRBJ2-1
CASSLYGLAGRDEQFF
TGTGCCAGCAGCTTATATGGACTAGCGGGAAGGGATGAGCAGTTCTTC
>TRBD1|TRBV7-2|NA|TRBJ1-1
CASSYIQGVRAEAFF
TGTGCCAGCAGCTATATCCAGGGGGTGAGGGCTGAAGCTTTCTTT
>NA|TRBV18|NA|TRBJ1-6
CASSPTSQSNSPLHF
TGTGCCAGCTCCCCTACCTCTCAAAGTAATTCACCCCTCCACTTT
>NA|TRBV4-2|few|TRBJ1-1
CASSQGGGESTEAFF
TGTGCCAGCAGCCAAGGGGGAGGGGAGAGCACTGAAGCTTTCTTT
>TRBD1|TRBV7-9|many|TRBJ2-5
CASSLEGQIQETQYF
TGTGCCAGCAGCCTAGAGGGACAGATCCAAGAGACCCAGTACTTC
>TRBD1|TRBV12-3/TRBV12-4|NA|TRBJ1-4
CASCLGTAYEKLFF
TGTGCCAGCTGCCTCGGGACAGCATATGAAAAACTGTTTTTT
>TRBD1|TRBV28|NA|TRBJ2-7
CASGQGWGEQYF
TGTGCCAGTGGACAGGGCTGGGGCGAGCAGTACTTC
>NA|TRBV5-6|once|TRBJ2-6
CASSPELRSSGANVLTF
TGTGCCAGCAGCCCCGAATTACGGTCATCCGGGGCCAACGTCCTGACTTTC
>NA|TRBV5-1|many|TRBJ2-1
CASRRSEPNSEQFF
TGCGCCAGCAGGCGATCGGAACCCAATAGTGAGCAGTTCTTC
>TRBD2|TRBV20-1|NA|TRBJ2-1
CSARGLAGANEQFF
TGCAGTGCTAGAGGACTAGCGGGAGCTAATGAGCAGTTCTTC
>NA|TRBV12-3/TRBV12-4|many|TRBJ2-7
CASSTAEGGYEQYF
TGTGCCAGCAGCACCGCGGAGGGGGGCTACGAGCAGTACTTC
>TRBD1|TRBV12-3/TRBV12-4|NA|TRBJ2-7
CASSLTGTGASEQYF
TGTGCCAGCAGTCTGACCGGGACAGGGGCTTCCGAGCAGTACTTC
>NA|TRBV28|NA|TRBJ2-3
CASSLGSPRTDTQYF
TGTGCCAGCAGTTTAGGGTCTCCTCGCACAGATACGCAGTATTTT
>NA|TRBV20-1|NA|TRBJ1-2
CSAARVWGYTF
TGCAGTGCCGCCCGGGTCTGGGGCTACACCTTC
>TRBD1|TRBV20-1|NA|TRBJ1-1
CSAREGGSTEAFF
TGCAGTGCTAGAGAAGGGGGCAGTACTGAAGCTTTCTTT
>NA|TRBV6-5|many|TRBJ2-4
CASNARDAKNIQYF
TGTGCCAGCAACGCGCGGGATGCCAAAAACATTCAGTACTTC
>NA|TRBV3-1|NA|TRBJ1-1
CASSQGRLIEAFF
TGTGCCAGCAGCCAAGGTAGACTGATTGAAGCTTTCTTT
>TRBD2|TRBV3-1|NA|TRBJ2-7
CASSPSGFPKRYEQYF
TGTGCCAGCAGTCCTAGCGGGTTTCCGAAACGCTACGAGCAGTACTTC
>TRBD2|TRBV2|NA|TRBJ2-7
CASASGASGTYEQYF
TGTGCCAGCGCCTCCGGGGCGAGCGGGACCTACGAGCAGTACTTC
>NA|TRBV20-1|NA|TRBJ2-5
CSATPQGIQETQYF
TGCAGTGCTACGCCACAGGGCATCCAAGAGACCCAGTACTTC